A single sample is the source of the 5 T cell receptor beta chains below, sequenced in a study of technical replicates of blood from a few donors. Only in-frame clones appear in the TCRdb table, and some are missing; sequencing was by immunoSEQ multiplex PCR. The sample carries under 95,000 clones, 75% to 95% recorded once. Material: T cells isolated from PBMCs. Receptor source: a human donor in good health. Some clones in this sample may be carry-over from other donors' samples.

This rearrangement joins TRBV27 to TRBJ2-7, with TRBD1 matching over 10 bases. Trimming took 8 bases from V and 3 from J; bases not matched to a gene: 10. CDR3 length equals 15 residues. The germline V gene has CDR1 MNHEY and CDR2 SMNVEV (reference sequence). This CDR3 reads CASRLGTGVGYEQYF. The CDR3 nucleotides are TGTGCCAGCCGTCTAGGGACAGGGGTTGGCTACGAGCAGTACTTC.

The chain joins TRBV11-2 to TRBJ1-1, with a possible D match to TRBD1 (5 bases). Germline lookup yields CDR1 SGHAT and CDR2 FQNNGV. V lost 1 base and J lost 1, with 10 bases in between. The CDR3 has 15 amino acids. The DNA of the CDR3 is TGTGCCAGCAGCTTAGTCACAGGAGCGAACACTGAAGCTTTCTTT. Translation gives CASSLVTGANTEAFF.

The count of this clone is one. The V and J genes are TRBV30 and TRBJ2-7; D ambiguous. The CDR3 consists of 13 residues. Germline-derived CDR1 and CDR2 are GTSNPN and SVGIG (reference sequence). Trimming took off 0 bases at V and 3 bases at J, with 9 bases between the two ends. The DNA for the CDR3 is TGTGCCTGGAGTGTAAATAAAATCTACGAGCAGTACTTC. It translates to CAWSVNKIYEQYF.

The chain joins TRBV6-1 to TRBJ2-7, with a tentative D call TRBD1 (7 bases). From germline, CDR1 is MNHNS and CDR2 SASEGT. This CDR3 spans 18 amino acids. V was shortened by 2 bases and J by 3 bases, with 23 bases between the two germline ends. CDR3: CASSERLLLGGQFYEQYF. CDR3 DNA: TGTGCCAGCAGTGAACGCTTGTTGCTCGGGGGACAGTTCTACGAGCAGTACTTC.

The chain joins TRBV10-3 to TRBJ1-2; D remains ambiguous. Germline assignment: CDR1 ENHRY and CDR2 SYGVKD. Trimming removed 7 bases at V and 2 bases at J, with 14 bases between. The CDR3 sequence is 14 residues long. The CDR3 spells CAINEGVGNYGYTF. The CDR3, as DNA: TGTGCCATCAACGAGGGCGTTGGAAACTATGGCTACACCTTC.